This TCR beta chain was sequenced for a study of identical twins. Whole-study findings and limits: Out-of-frame alpha sequences common to twins exhibited an excess of low generation probability.

This clonotype has at least ten counts. What it recognizes is unknown. With template switching, a universal primer site was added, and the cDNA carried unique molecular identifiers. TCRdb reanalysed the 5' RACE reads using MiXCR and keeps one entry per CDR3 protein. In the table there are some 97,000 distinct CDR3 sequences, roughly 6% of which are singletons. The receptor was isolated from a woman aged 45-65 years in good health. The sample taken for sequencing was memory T cells sorted from blood.

The CDR3 is CASSAGGGRGIYNEQFF. The CDR3 DNA reads TGCGCCAGCAGCGCCGGCGGCGGCAGGGGGATTTACAATGAGCAGTTCTTC. This chain uses TRBV5-1 with TRBJ2-1; 7 nucleotides line up with TRBD1. Germline trimming cut 4 bases from V and 4 bases from J; bases unmatched to any gene: 14. Germline values: CDR1 SGHRS, CDR2 YFSETQ. The CDR3 loop spans 17 amino acids.